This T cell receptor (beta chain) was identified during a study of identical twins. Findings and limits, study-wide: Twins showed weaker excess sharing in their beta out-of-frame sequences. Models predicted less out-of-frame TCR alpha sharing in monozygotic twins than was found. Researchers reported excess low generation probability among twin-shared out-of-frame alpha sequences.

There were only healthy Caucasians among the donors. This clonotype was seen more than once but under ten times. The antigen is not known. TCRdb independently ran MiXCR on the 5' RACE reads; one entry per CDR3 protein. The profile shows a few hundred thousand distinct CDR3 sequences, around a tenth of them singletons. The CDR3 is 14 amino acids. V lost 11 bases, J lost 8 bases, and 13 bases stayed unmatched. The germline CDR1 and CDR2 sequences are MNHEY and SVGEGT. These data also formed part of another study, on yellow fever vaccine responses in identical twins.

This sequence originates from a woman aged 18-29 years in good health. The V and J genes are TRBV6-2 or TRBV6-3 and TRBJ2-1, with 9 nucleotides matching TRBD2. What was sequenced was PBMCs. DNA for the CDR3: TGTGCCGGAAGCCCTAGCGGGACCTTTGATGAGCAGTTCTTC. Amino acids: CAGSPSGTFDEQFF.